The next 23 T cell receptor beta chains were all read from a single sample in a study of blood T cell repertoires in COVID-19. The repertoire was sequenced with immunoSEQ multiplex PCR; TCRdb's copy has only in-frame clones and lacks some. This sample carries approximately 490,000 clones, about 88% of them seen once, and the ten largest clones take approximately 8%. Input material: PBMCs or T cells enriched from blood (not recorded which). All receptors derive from a woman aged 55-70 years who had recovered from COVID-19.

The chain combines TRBV20-1 with TRBJ1-1, with D unclear. The CDR3 length is 11 residues. Trimming pared 0 bases from V and 6 bases from J, leaving 5 bases between. Germline-derived CDR1 and CDR2 are DFQATT and SNEGSKA (reference sequence). The CDR3 protein is CSAREFAEAFF. For the CDR3, the DNA is TGCAGTGCTAGAGAGTTCGCTGAAGCTTTCTTT.

A single count supports this clone. The V and J genes are TRBV24-1 and TRBJ2-3; 14 bases match TRBD2. Looked up from germline, CDR1 is KGHDR and CDR2 is SFDVKD. CDR3 length: 15 amino acids. V was clipped by 4 bases and J by 8 bases; unmatched bases: 4. CDR3 bases: TGTGCCACCAGTGAGACTAGCGGGGGGGCCTTTACGCAGTATTTT. Residues: CATSETSGGAFTQYF.

V is TRBV5-6 and J is TRBJ2-7; TRBD1 agrees at 9 bases. Germline trimming cut 4 bases from V and 1 base from J; bases unmatched to any gene: 12. The CDR3 is 17 amino acids. In germline, CDR1 is SGHDT, CDR2 YYEEEE. The CDR3 here is CASSLLGAGTGSYEQYF. In DNA, the CDR3 is TGTGCCAGCAGCCTTTTGGGAGCCGGGACAGGGTCCTACGAGCAGTACTTC.

This chain links TRBV7-2 with TRBJ1-1, with D possibly being TRBD1 (5 bases). Germline V CDR1 and CDR2: SGHTA, FQGNSA. This CDR3 has 17 residues. V was cut by 1 base and J by 5 bases, with 20 bases left in between. The CDR3 bases are TGTGCCAGCAGCTTAGTCGGGGGGAGGGGCTCGTGGACTGAAGCTTTCTTT. This translates into CASSLVGGRGSWTEAFF.

CDR3 in amino acids: CASRGQGASTGELFF. CDR3 nucleotides: TGTGCCAGCAGGGGACAGGGGGCGTCCACCGGGGAGCTGTTTTTT. The chain uses TRBV2 and TRBJ2-2, with 12 bases identical to TRBD1. The length of the CDR3 is 15 residues. Germline CDR1 is SNHLY and CDR2 is FYNNEI. V lost 6 bases to trimming and J lost 4 bases; unmatched junction nucleotides: 3.

This rearrangement joins TRBV7-8 to TRBJ2-1, with D maybe TRBD2 (5 bases). Germline CDR1 is SGHVS and CDR2 is FQNEAQ. The CDR3 contains 16 residues. Trimming cost V 5 bases and J 1 base, with 15 bases left between them. The CDR3 bases are TGTGCCAGCAGCATTAGCGAGCCTTTTTCCTACAATGAGCAGTTCTTC. It translates to CASSISEPFSYNEQFF.

This sequence joins TRBV18 and TRBJ2-1; no firm D call. The length of the CDR3 is 14 residues. The germline CDR1 and CDR2 sequences are KGHSH and LQKENI. Trimming shortened V by 6 bases and J by 4 bases, and 13 bases separated the two germline ends. CDR3 region: CASSPGPTYNEQFF. DNA of the CDR3: TGTGCCAGCTCCCCGGGTCCTACTTACAATGAGCAGTTCTTC.

The genes are TRBV3-1 (or the pseudogene TRBV3-2) and TRBJ2-3, with D possibly TRBD2 on 6 matching bases. V was clipped by 1 base and J by 1 base, with 12 bases between them. Germline assignment: CDR1 LGHDT and CDR2 YNNKEL (reference sequence). This CDR3 has 16 amino acids. The CDR3 region has the DNA TGTGCCAGCAGCCAAGCCAAGGGAGGAGGCACAGATACGCAGTATTTT. Protein product: CASSQAKGGGTDTQYF.

The chain links TRBV3-1 (or the pseudogene TRBV3-2) to TRBJ1-3; D possibly corresponds to TRBD1 (5 bases). CDR3 length: 15 residues. CDR1 and CDR2 from the germline V gene are LGHDT and YNNKEL (reference sequence). V was clipped by 4 bases and J by 2 bases, with 12 bases between them. This chain's CDR3 is CASSLYGAPGNTIYF. CDR3 DNA sequence: TGTGCCAGCAGCCTTTATGGGGCTCCTGGAAACACCATATATTTT.

This chain uses TRBV12-5 with TRBJ2-7; 13 bases match TRBD2. The CDR3 covers 17 residues. Trimming at V came to 1 base and at J to 7 bases, leaving 10 bases not matched to a gene. Germline CDR1 reads LGHNT; CDR2 reads FRNRAP. The CDR3 spells CASGLAPLLAGGREQYF. CDR3 DNA sequence: TGTGCTAGTGGTTTGGCCCCCCTACTAGCGGGGGGGCGAGAGCAGTACTTC.

The rearrangement joins TRBV24-1 to TRBJ2-2; D uncertain. Germline V gene data show CDR1 as KGHDR and CDR2 as SFDVKD. Trimming shortened V by 3 bases and J by 0 bases, and 7 bases separated the two germline ends. CDR3 length: 15 amino acids. The CDR3 protein is CATSDATANTGELFF. DNA of the CDR3: TGTGCCACCAGTGATGCTACAGCGAACACCGGGGAGCTGTTTTTT.

This clone was detected only once. This chain uses TRBV29-1 with TRBJ2-5; 10 nucleotides line up with TRBD1. The CDR3 length is 13 residues. Germline V lookup: CDR1 SQVTM, CDR2 ANQGSEA. The J segment lost 5 bases and the V segment lost 8 bases, leaving 8 bases of the junction unmatched. CDR3 sequence: CSIWTGGGETQYF. CDR3 DNA: TGCAGCATCTGGACAGGGGGTGGGGAGACCCAGTACTTC.

The rearrangement joins TRBV7-6 to TRBJ2-7; maybe TRBD1 (6 bases). CDR3 length: 18 amino acids. CDR1 is SGHVS and CDR2 is FNYEAQ in the germline V gene. V dropped 5 bases and J dropped 1 base, with 24 bases sitting between them. CDR3 nucleotide sequence: TGTGCCAGCAGCACCAACGCCGCCGCCGGGACACAATCCTACGAGCAGTACTTC. Its translation is CASSTNAAAGTQSYEQYF.

This chain links TRBV10-3 with TRBJ1-1; the D gene is possibly TRBD1 (6 bases). Germline CDR1 and CDR2: ENHRY and SYGVKD. This CDR3 is 15 amino acids long. Trimming cost V 3 bases and J 0 bases, with 11 bases left between them. CDR3 protein: CAISDRGGLNTEAFF. DNA for the CDR3: TGTGCCATCAGTGACCGGGGGGGCTTGAACACTGAAGCTTTCTTT.

The chain carries TRBV2 and TRBJ2-2; the match to TRBD2 covers 8 bases. V was clipped by 7 bases and J by 6 bases; unmatched bases: 1. Germline CDR1 and CDR2: SNHLY and FYNNEI. This CDR3 is 12 amino acids long. This chain's CDR3 is CASKAGAGELFF. DNA of the CDR3: TGTGCCAGCAAAGCGGGGGCCGGGGAGCTGTTTTTT.

The chain carries TRBV10-3 and TRBJ1-2; D gene uncertain. CDR3 length equals 13 residues. Germline loops: CDR1 ENHRY, CDR2 SYGVKD. V was trimmed by 4 bases and J by 0 bases, leaving 6 bases between them. CDR3 nucleotide sequence: TGTGCCATCAGTGTCGCAGCTAACTATGGCTACACCTTC. It yields the protein CAISVAANYGYTF.

This rearrangement joins TRBV7-9 to TRBJ2-7; 8 nucleotides agree with TRBD1. Trimming removed 3 bases from V and 6 bases from J; junction bases left unmatched: 7. The CDR3 contains 14 residues. Germline values: CDR1 SEHNR, CDR2 FQNEAQ (reference sequence). The CDR3 is CASSLRQGSPEQYF. The CDR3 bases are TGTGCCAGCAGCTTGCGACAGGGGAGCCCCGAGCAGTACTTC.

This clone has ten or more counts. The V and J genes are TRBV5-1 and TRBJ1-1, with D tentatively TRBD1 (6 bases). Looked up from germline, CDR1 is SGHRS and CDR2 is YFSETQ. Trimming removed 0 bases at V and 14 bases at J, with 14 bases between. This CDR3 spans 12 amino acids. The CDR3 reads CASSLDGQSGFF. In DNA form, the CDR3 reads TGCGCCAGCAGCTTGGATGGACAGTCCGGGTTCTTT.

V is TRBV10-3 and J is TRBJ1-5, with a tentative D call TRBD1 (6 bases). Trimming pared 4 bases from V and 7 bases from J, leaving 17 bases between. Germline V CDR1 and CDR2: ENHRY, SYGVKD. The CDR3 length is 15 residues. The CDR3 loop is CAISGTGSRYQPQHF. CDR3 DNA sequence: TGTGCCATCAGTGGAACAGGGTCCCGATACCAGCCCCAGCATTTT.

The chain links TRBV10-1 to TRBJ1-1, with 7 bases that match TRBD1. Losses at the gene ends were 9 bases for V and 0 bases for J; bases not matched to a gene: 4. The CDR3 runs 13 residues. Germline V gene sequence: CDR1 WNHNN, CDR2 SYGVQD (reference sequence). The CDR3 here is CASRDSLNTEAFF. In DNA form, the CDR3 reads TGCGCCAGTAGGGACAGCTTGAACACTGAAGCTTTCTTT.

This clone was seen only a few times. The chain recombines TRBV6-1 with TRBJ1-2, with TRBD1 matching over 8 bases. The CDR3 is made up of 15 amino acids. Germline values: CDR1 MNHNS, CDR2 SASEGT. V was clipped by 3 bases and J by 5 bases; unmatched bases: 8. The DNA for the CDR3 is TGTGCCAGCAGTGACAGGGGGCGTGTTGGGTATGGCTACACCTTC. This gives the protein CASSDRGRVGYGYTF.

The CDR3 loop is CASSPFHRGPQETQYF. For the CDR3, the DNA is TGTGCCAGCTCACCATTCCACAGGGGGCCCCAAGAGACCCAGTACTTC. The chain employs TRBV18 and TRBJ2-5, with TRBD1 matching over 9 bases. This CDR3 is 16 amino acids long. The J segment lost 1 base and the V segment lost 2 bases, leaving 5 bases of the junction unmatched. The germline V gene encodes CDR1 KGHSH and CDR2 LQKENI.

The chain joins TRBV19 to TRBJ1-6, with D perhaps matching TRBD1 (6 bases). Germline V gives CDR1 LNHDA, CDR2 SQIVND (reference sequence). The CDR3 has 15 residues. V lost 2 bases, J lost 8 bases, and 13 bases lay in between. This chain's CDR3 is CASSIIQGSYSPLHF. The DNA of the CDR3 is TGTGCCAGTAGTATAATCCAGGGGTCCTATTCACCCCTCCACTTT.